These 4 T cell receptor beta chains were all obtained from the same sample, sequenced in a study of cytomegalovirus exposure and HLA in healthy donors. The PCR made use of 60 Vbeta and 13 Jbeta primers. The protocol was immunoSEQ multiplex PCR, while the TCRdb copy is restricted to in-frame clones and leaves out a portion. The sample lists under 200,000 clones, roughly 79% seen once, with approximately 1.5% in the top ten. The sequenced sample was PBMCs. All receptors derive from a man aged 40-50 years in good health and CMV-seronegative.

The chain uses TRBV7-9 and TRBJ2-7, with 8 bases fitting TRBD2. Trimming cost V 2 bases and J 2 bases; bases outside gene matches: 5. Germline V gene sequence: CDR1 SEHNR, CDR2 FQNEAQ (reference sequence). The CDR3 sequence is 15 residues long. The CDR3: CASSLFSGGAYEQYF. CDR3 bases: TGTGCCAGCAGCTTATTCTCGGGAGGGGCCTACGAGCAGTACTTC.

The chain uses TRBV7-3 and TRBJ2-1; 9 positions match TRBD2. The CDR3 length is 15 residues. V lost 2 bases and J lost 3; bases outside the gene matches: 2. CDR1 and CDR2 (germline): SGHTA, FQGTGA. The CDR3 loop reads CASSLSSGDYNEQFF. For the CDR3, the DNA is TGTGCCAGCAGCTTATCTAGCGGGGACTACAATGAGCAGTTCTTC.

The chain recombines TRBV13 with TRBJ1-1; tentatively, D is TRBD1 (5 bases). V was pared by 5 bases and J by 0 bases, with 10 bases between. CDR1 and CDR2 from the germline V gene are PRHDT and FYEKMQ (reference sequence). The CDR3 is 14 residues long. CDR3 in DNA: TGTGCCAGCAGCCCCGGACACCTGAACACTGAAGCTTTCTTT. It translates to CASSPGHLNTEAFF.

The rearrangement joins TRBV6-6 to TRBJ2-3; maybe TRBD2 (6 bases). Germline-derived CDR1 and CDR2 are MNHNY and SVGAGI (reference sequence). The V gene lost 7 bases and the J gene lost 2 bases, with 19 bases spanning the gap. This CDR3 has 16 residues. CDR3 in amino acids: CASKFSGVIVTDTQYF. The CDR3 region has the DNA TGTGCCAGCAAATTTAGCGGAGTTATTGTCACAGATACGCAGTATTTT.